This T cell receptor beta chain emerged from a study of T cell responses to AZD1222 COVID-19 vaccine. Produced via immunoSEQ multiplex PCR; TCRdb's table is partial and in-frame only. The sample carries tens of thousands of clones, roughly 89% recorded once. CDR3 length: 15 amino acids. The junction had 5 bases not matched to a gene; V was cut back by 6 bases and J by 4 bases. CDR1 is LGHNT and CDR2 is FRNRAP in the germline V gene. The V call is TRBV12-5, the J call TRBJ1-5; 11 bases are shared with TRBD1. The input for sequencing was peripheral blood, taken 28 days after the second AZD1222 dose. This TCR came from an adult who received the AZD1222 COVID-19 vaccine. In nucleotides, the CDR3 is TGTGCTAGTGGCCCGGACAGGGGGCCGAATCAGCCCCAGCATTTT. This translates into CASGPDRGPNQPQHF.